This T cell receptor beta chain was identified in a study of blood T cell repertoires in COVID-19. Study information: In each case, the material was cDNA or gDNA derived from T cells, B-cell-depleted T cells, or PBMCs.

Study processing details: Scientists estimated how many nucleated cells there were by amplifying reference gene primers. Produced via immunoSEQ multiplex PCR; TCRdb's table is partial and in-frame only. V and J calls and clone size are copied from that table; D and trimming were computed from the DNA. The table has some 83,000 clones, 87% seen once. V lost 5 bases, J lost 7 bases, and 7 bases stayed unmatched. Germline V gives CDR1 MDHEN, CDR2 SYDVKM. This CDR3 has 14 amino acids. The V gene is TRBV28, the J gene TRBJ1-4; 7 bases map to TRBD1. The receptor's source is an elderly woman with active or convalescent COVID-19. Sequencing used peripheral blood. CDR3 in amino acids: CASSSGQVGEKLFF. DNA for the CDR3: TGTGCCAGCAGTAGCGGACAGGTCGGTGAAAAACTGTTTTTT.